The clone carrying this TCR beta chain was found many times. Its antigen is undetermined. This entry comes from a study of T-cell reconstitution after alpha-beta-depleted transplantation in children. Whole-study results and caveats: Surviving recipient T cells and intrathymic progenitors accounted for some patients' high TCRbeta diversity at day 60. Several hundred expanded graft clones reportedly gave rise to the alpha-beta T cells present about two months after transplant. T-cell numbers and diversity one year post-transplant derived largely from freshly generated T cells.

The CDR3 runs 16 residues. Per the germline V gene, CDR1 is SEHNR and CDR2 is FQNEAQ (reference sequence). V dropped 3 bases and J dropped 3; count of bases not matched to a gene: 10. Preparation of the TCRbeta library was carried out with unique molecular identifiers. TCRdb analysed the PCR reads with MiXCR anew, one entry per CDR3 protein. There are 480,000 or so distinct CDR3 sequences in the sample; over 9.5% occur only once, and 2% to 2.5% lies in the top ten. The source was PBMCs, collected before TCRalphabeta/CD19-depleted stem cell transplant. This chain connects TRBV7-9 to TRBJ2-7; 8 bases fit TRBD2. This clonotype was sampled from a child aged 2 to 15 with inherited bone marrow failure, due to receive a stem cell transplant. CDR3 bases: TGTGCCAGCAGCTTCCATGAGCGGGAGCAGTTCTACGAGCAGTACTTC. Its translation is CASSFHEREQFYEQYF. Looking up the rest from reference TRBV7-9 and TRBJ2-7 gives the full variable domain: DTGVSQNPRHKITKRGQNVTFRCDPISEHNRLYWYRQTLGQGPEFLTYFQNEAQLEKSRLLSDRFSAERPKGSFSTLEIQRTEQGDSAMYLCASSFHEREQFYEQYFGPGTRLTVT.